The clone carrying this TCR beta chain was seen a handful of times. As originally analysed: From reference gene primer amplification, estimates of nucleated cell counts were derived. Assay: immunoSEQ multiplex PCR; the TCRdb copy retains only in-frame clones and omits some. Clonal size and the V and J genes are those of that table, whereas D and trimming came from the DNA. Of 100,000 to 110,000 clones listed, 85% are singletons. The sample comes from a study of blood T cell repertoires in COVID-19. Across the whole study: The samples span acute and convalescent COVID-19 from the United States, Italy and Spain. The analysed material was cDNA or gDNA that came from T cells, B-cell-depleted T cells, or PBMCs.

The CDR3 is made up of 14 amino acids. From germline, CDR1 is LNHDA and CDR2 SQIVND (reference sequence). Unmatched junction bases numbered 8, after V lost 5 bases and J lost 7 bases. The TCR sequence derives from a human donor in a cohort sampled during active COVID-19. Material: peripheral blood. The rearrangement links TRBV19 to TRBJ2-7, with TRBD2 identical over 10 bases. CDR3 sequence reads: CASSLGLAGAEQYF. The CDR3 coding sequence is TGTGCCAGTAGTCTCGGGCTAGCGGGAGCTGAGCAGTACTTC. Looking up the rest from reference TRBV19 and TRBJ2-7 gives the full variable domain: DGGITQSPKYLFRKEGQNVTLSCEQNLNHDAMYWYRQDPGQGLRLIYYSQIVNDFQKGDIAEGYSVSREKKESFPLTVTSAQKNPTAFYLCASSLGLAGAEQYFGPGTRLTVT.